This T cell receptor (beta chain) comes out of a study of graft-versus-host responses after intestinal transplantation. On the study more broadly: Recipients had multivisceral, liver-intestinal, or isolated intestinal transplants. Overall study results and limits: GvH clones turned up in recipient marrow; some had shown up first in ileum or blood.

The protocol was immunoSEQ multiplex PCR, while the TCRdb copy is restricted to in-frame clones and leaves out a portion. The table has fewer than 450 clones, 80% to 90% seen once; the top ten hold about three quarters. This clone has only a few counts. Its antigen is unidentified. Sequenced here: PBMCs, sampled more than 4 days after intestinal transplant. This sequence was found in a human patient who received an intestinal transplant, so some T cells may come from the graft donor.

CDR3 region: CASSEALRASTDTQYF. The CDR3 DNA sequence: TGTGCCAGCAGTGAGGCTCTTAGGGCGAGCACAGATACGCAGTATTTT. The chain employs TRBV6-1 and TRBJ2-3; D remains unclear. Germline lookup yields CDR1 MNHNS and CDR2 SASEGT. This CDR3 is built from 16 residues. Deletions cut 3 bases from V and 0 bases from J, with 13 bases between.